This is a list of T cell receptor beta chains from one sample in a study of T cells in localized non-small cell lung cancer. Here immunoSEQ multiplex PCR was the method, and the copy in TCRdb shows in-frame clones only, minus some. Among about 47,000 clones listed, around 86% were seen once. Sequencing used PBMCs, obtained before any cancer treatment. The receptor set was obtained from a man between 40 and 70 years old with stage II lung adenocarcinoma. Each CDR3 is given without its conserved first and last residue. The order of the fields is J gene, V gene, CDR3 protein.

J: TRBJ1-2
V: TRBV7-8
CDR3: ASSLEAEFYGYT

J: TRBJ1-4
V: TRBV27
CDR3: ASSSDRTNEKLF

J: TRBJ2-7
V: TRBV5-1
CDR3: ASSSGTVVYEQY

J: TRBJ2-3
V: TRBV7-6
CDR3: ASSSPALAGEDTQY

J: TRBJ2-2
V: TRBV6-1
CDR3: ASSTGQGPGELF

J: TRBJ1-1
V: TRBV6-5
CDR3: ASSLKRGVNTEAF

J: TRBJ1-2
V: TRBV9
CDR3: ASSEGELYGYT

J: TRBJ2-5
V: TRBV5-1
CDR3: ASSLGTEGETQY

J: TRBJ2-3
V: TRBV2
CDR3: ACKVTDTQY

J: TRBJ2-3
V: TRBV6-5
CDR3: ASRTSGGFTQY

J: TRBJ1-1
V: TRBV18
CDR3: ASSLPGRGTEAF

J: TRBJ1-2
V: TRBV11-1
CDR3: ASSLVGAQPYGYT

J: TRBJ2-1
V: TRBV30
CDR3: AWGGTYYNEQF

J: TRBJ2-5
V: TRBV5-1
CDR3: ASSTGTRGGETQY

J: TRBJ1-6
V: TRBV6-6
CDR3: ASSPRQGNSPLH

J: TRBJ2-7
V: TRBV14
CDR3: ASSHQRQDSEQY

J: TRBJ2-3
V: TRBV9
CDR3: ASSEGPGTDTQY

J: TRBJ1-2
V: TRBV13
CDR3: ASSLTDLPNGYT

J: TRBJ1-2
V: TRBV27
CDR3: ASSPTGQGNGYT

J: TRBJ1-5
V: TRBV19
CDR3: ASSIEQAQKNQPQH

J: TRBJ1-5
V: TRBV6-5
CDR3: ASSMDGNQPQH

J: TRBJ1-2
V: TRBV7-8
CDR3: ASSFGTGKDYGYT

J: TRBJ1-2
V: TRBV18
CDR3: ASSPPASAYGYT

J: TRBJ2-5
V: TRBV4-1
CDR3: ATRGEKETQY

J: TRBJ2-5
V: TRBV30
CDR3: AFGQGGETQY

J: TRBJ2-6
V: TRBV30
CDR3: AGGPGWATPSGANVLT

J: TRBJ2-3
V: TRBV19
CDR3: ASSRAGSDTQY

J: TRBJ1-2
V: TRBV5-1
CDR3: ASSLSGTGTYGYT

J: TRBJ1-4
V: TRBV4-1
CDR3: ASSQGIGLRATNEKLF

J: TRBJ1-1
V: TRBV21-1
CDR3: ASSKGGRGQRTEAF

J: TRBJ2-3
V: TRBV6-6
CDR3: ASNLLNAADTQY

J: TRBJ1-2
V: TRBV6-5
CDR3: ASSYRGQNYGYT

J: TRBJ1-4
V: TRBV7-2
CDR3: ASSLGTNEKLF

J: TRBJ1-3
V: TRBV13
CDR3: ASSSVNSGNTIY

J: TRBJ1-2
V: TRBV5-1
CDR3: ASSLDTGDYGYT

J: TRBJ2-5
V: TRBV5-4
CDR3: ASSFQRGQETQY

J: TRBJ2-5
V: TRBV5-1
CDR3: ASSAANQETQY

J: TRBJ2-7
V: TRBV15
CDR3: ATSGGYEQY

J: TRBJ1-5
V: TRBV5-5
CDR3: ASSIGQDSNQPQH